The next 26 T cell receptor beta chains were all read from a single sample in a study of T-cell memory formation after mild COVID-19. TCRdb reprocessed the 5' RACE reads via MiXCR and lists one record per CDR3 protein. The top ten clones hold approximately 12% of a sample with 540,000 or so distinct CDR3 sequences, roughly 22% of them seen once. The sequenced sample consisted of PBMCs or a T cell subset sorted from them (not recorded which). The source of these receptors is an adult woman who had mild COVID-19 (a few samples of this study predate the infection). Cell type and time point are not known.

This chain links TRBV9 with TRBJ1-1; no clear D gene. CDR3 length: 15 residues. Trimming removed 0 bases from V and 4 bases from J, with 13 bases in between. In germline, CDR1 is SGDLS, CDR2 YYNGEE. CDR3 protein: CASSVAGPGGTEAFF. CDR3 in DNA: TGTGCCAGCAGCGTAGCAGGCCCAGGTGGCACTGAAGCTTTCTTT.

This clonotype was seen many times. V gene TRBV5-5 combines with J gene TRBJ2-7; TRBD1 aligns across 8 bases. Germline lookup yields CDR1 SGHKS and CDR2 YYEKEE (reference sequence). The CDR3 covers 14 residues. V trimming: 4 bases; J trimming: 3 bases; junction bases outside the gene matches: 6. The CDR3 loop is CASSQGTGNYEQYF. DNA of the CDR3: TGTGCCAGCAGCCAGGGGACAGGAAACTACGAGCAGTACTTC.

Only a few counts were recorded for this clonotype. The chain uses TRBV7-9 and TRBJ1-6; tentative D call: TRBD1 (6 bases). The V gene's germline CDR1 is SEHNR and CDR2 FQNEAQ (reference sequence). Deletions cut 5 bases from V and 15 bases from J, with 14 bases between. This CDR3 spans 12 amino acids. Here the CDR3 reads CASSRDIMLLHF. CDR3 bases: TGTGCCAGCAGCCGGGACATCATGCTCCTCCACTTT.

This clonotype showed up just a few times. The chain recombines TRBV6-6 with TRBJ1-5; the D gene is possibly TRBD1 (6 bases). This CDR3 has 15 amino acids. CDR1 is MNHNY and CDR2 is SVGAGI in the germline V gene (reference sequence). The ends were cut back, 6 bases at V and 0 bases at J, with 12 bases in the middle. The CDR3 sequence: CASSPGDYSNQPQHF. The DNA for the CDR3 is TGTGCCAGCAGCCCAGGGGACTATAGCAATCAGCCCCAGCATTTT.

The genes are TRBV12-3 or TRBV12-4 and TRBJ2-3; 8 bases fit TRBD2. The CDR3 covers 16 residues. The junction had 10 bases not matched to a gene; V was cut back by 5 bases and J by 3 bases. The CDR3 region has the DNA TGTGCCAGCAGTCCCCACCAGCGGGGGTTAACAGATACGCAGTATTTT. Amino acid sequence: CASSPHQRGLTDTQYF.

Concerning this clonotype itself: Relative to the germline gene, one junction end is altered; a read error may explain this. The chain uses TRBV15 and TRBJ2-3; TRBD1 matches 9 bases. The length of the CDR3 is 16 residues. Germline V gene data show CDR1 as LNHNV and CDR2 as YYDKDF (reference sequence). CDR3 sequence reads: CATSREADRGRDTQYF. The CDR3 DNA follows: TGTGCCACCAGCCGAGAGGCGGACAGGGGTCGAGATACGCAGTATTTT.

This chain joins TRBV30 and TRBJ2-3; D is unclear. Trimming pared 0 bases from V and 3 bases from J, leaving 10 bases between. Per the germline V gene, CDR1 is GTSNPN and CDR2 is SVGIG (reference sequence). This CDR3 has 14 amino acids. CDR3 residues: CAWSVSVATDTQYF. The CDR3 coding sequence is TGTGCCTGGAGTGTAAGCGTTGCTACAGATACGCAGTATTTT.

This clonotype was recorded many times. The V and J genes are TRBV12-3 or TRBV12-4 and TRBJ2-3, with D possibly being TRBD1 or TRBD2 (5 bases each). V lost 3 bases, J lost 3 bases, and 7 bases lay in between. The CDR3 is 13 amino acids. The CDR3 is CASSFEGTDTQYF. The CDR3 nucleotides are TGTGCCAGCAGTTTCGAGGGGACAGATACGCAGTATTTT.

This clonotype was seen a handful of times. V usage is TRBV29-1 and J usage is TRBJ2-2; no clear D. Trimming took 3 bases from V and 6 from J, leaving 14 bases between them. Per the germline V gene, CDR1 is SQVTM and CDR2 is ANQGSEA. This CDR3 has 14 amino acids. The CDR3 protein is CSVDGDRVSGELFF. CDR3 bases: TGCAGCGTTGATGGTGACCGGGTCTCCGGGGAGCTGTTTTTT.

This clonotype was detected only once. The CDR3 DNA follows: TGTGCCAGCAGCTCCCCGGGGGGGACAGGCTTGAACACTGAAGCTTTCTTT. This gives the protein CASSSPGGTGLNTEAFF. J is TRBJ1-1 and V is TRBV7-2; TRBD1 matches at 8 bases. Germline V gives CDR1 SGHTA, CDR2 FQGNSA. V shed 4 bases and J 0 bases; nucleotides not matched to a gene: 10. CDR3 size: 17 residues.

V gene TRBV4-1 combines with J gene TRBJ1-2, with a tentative D call TRBD1 (6 bases). Trimming removed 0 bases from V and 4 bases from J, with 12 bases in between. This CDR3 has 15 amino acids. Germline-derived CDR1 and CDR2 are MGHRA and YSYEKL. CDR3 amino acids: CASSQDWSGAYGYTF. CDR3 nucleotide sequence: TGCGCCAGCAGCCAAGATTGGTCAGGGGCCTATGGCTACACCTTC.

The V gene is TRBV12-3 or TRBV12-4, the J gene TRBJ2-1, with D unresolved. This CDR3 has 12 residues. V dropped 1 base and J dropped 13 bases, with 11 bases sitting between them. The CDR3 nucleotides are TGTGCCAGCAGTTTAGGAGTCTACCATCAGTTCTTC. Translated: CASSLGVYHQFF.

The chain joins TRBV29-1 to TRBJ1-2; perhaps TRBD1 as D (5 bases). Per germline, CDR1 SQVTM and CDR2 ANQGSEA. The CDR3 covers 13 residues. Trimming took off 4 bases at V and 4 bases at J, with 13 bases between the two ends. CDR3 sequence (DNA): TGCAGCGTTGTGCCCGACAGCCCCTATGGCTACACCTTC. This gives the protein CSVVPDSPYGYTF.

At least ten counts were recorded for this clonotype. The V and J genes are TRBV2 and TRBJ2-5; the D gene could be TRBD1 or TRBD2 (5 bases each). With 8 bases removed from V and 4 bases from J, the gap between germline ends came to 20 bases. Germline CDR1 reads SNHLY; CDR2 reads FYNNEI. CDR3 length: 15 residues. In DNA, the CDR3 is TGTGCCAGCGCAGACTGGGCGGGCCAGGGAGAGACCCAGTACTTC. Translating it yields CASADWAGQGETQYF.

This clonotype has more than one count but fewer than ten. The chain employs TRBV5-1 and TRBJ2-5; D gene ambiguous. The CDR3 loop spans 15 amino acids. V lost 0 bases, J lost 1 base, and 10 bases lay in between. Germline loops: CDR1 SGHRS, CDR2 YFSETQ. Here the CDR3 reads CASSLDGLSQETQYF. DNA for the CDR3: TGCGCCAGCAGCTTGGACGGCTTATCCCAAGAGACCCAGTACTTC.

This chain links TRBV7-2 with TRBJ2-1; 14 positions match TRBD2. This CDR3 has 16 amino acids. Germline values: CDR1 SGHTA, CDR2 FQGNSA. Losses at the gene ends were 5 bases for V and 5 bases for J; bases not matched to a gene: 5. This CDR3 is CASSKTSGGADNEQFF. In DNA form, the CDR3 reads TGTGCCAGCAGCAAGACTAGCGGGGGGGCCGACAATGAGCAGTTCTTC.

The gene calls are TRBV27 and TRBJ1-2, with D possibly TRBD1 on 6 matching bases. V dropped 10 bases and J dropped 5 bases, with 20 bases sitting between them. Germline CDR1 reads MNHEY; CDR2 reads SMNVEV (reference sequence). This CDR3 has 14 residues. DNA for the CDR3: TGTGCCACCAGAGTCCAGGGCAGGGGTTATGGCTACACCTTC. Translating it yields CATRVQGRGYGYTF.

This CDR3 is CASGDWIDQPQHF. The CDR3 DNA follows: TGTGCCAGCGGGGACTGGATCGATCAGCCCCAGCATTTT. The chain recombines TRBV6-6 with TRBJ1-5, with D perhaps TRBD1 (5 bases). Germline loops: CDR1 MNHNY, CDR2 SVGAGI (reference sequence). The CDR3 is made up of 13 amino acids. V shed 8 bases and J shed 5 bases, with 13 bases lying between them.

This clonotype was observed a few times. The genes are TRBV19 and TRBJ2-1, with D possibly TRBD1 on 6 matching bases. This CDR3 spans 13 amino acids. The germline CDR1 and CDR2 sequences are LNHDA and SQIVND (reference sequence). The V and J ends lost 6 bases and 4 bases respectively, with 10 bases between them. The DNA of the CDR3 is TGTGCCAGTAGATCTGACAGGTACAATGAGCAGTTCTTC. Its translation is CASRSDRYNEQFF.

This chain uses TRBV10-3 with TRBJ1-3; D call uncertain. The V end lost 11 bases, the J end lost 0 bases, and 11 bases lay between the germline ends. This CDR3 contains 13 residues. CDR1 and CDR2 from the germline V gene are ENHRY and SYGVKD. CDR3 bases: TGTGCCCAAAGGTTGAGCTCTGGAAACACCATATATTTT. It is translated as CAQRLSSGNTIYF.

The J gene is TRBJ2-2, the V gene TRBV20-1, with 11 bases aligning to TRBD2. This CDR3 has 15 amino acids. The germline gives CDR1 DFQATT, CDR2 SNEGSKA (reference sequence). V was clipped by 6 bases and J by 2 bases; unmatched bases: 5. CDR3 in amino acids: CSAPLAGGNTGELFF. The CDR3 nucleotides read TGCAGTGCCCCTCTAGCGGGGGGAAACACCGGGGAGCTGTTTTTT.

This clonotype has a handful of counts. The gene calls are TRBV7-2 and TRBJ2-7; D perhaps matches TRBD1 (6 bases). Germline V gene lookup returns CDR1 SGHTA and CDR2 FQGNSA. With 5 bases removed from V and 2 bases from J, the gap between germline ends came to 16 bases. The CDR3 totals 15 residues. The CDR3 nucleotides are TGTGCCAGCAGCCAGCCCTCGGACAGTACCTACGAGCAGTACTTC. Translating it yields CASSQPSDSTYEQYF. The full variable domain, with the rest looked up from reference TRBV7-2 and TRBJ2-7, is GAGVSQSPSNKVTEKGKDVELRCDPISGHTALYWYRQSLGQGLEFLIYFQGNSAPDKSGLPSDRFSAERTGGSVSTLTIQRTQQEDSAVYLCASSQPSDSTYEQYFGPGTRLTVT.

This clonotype was seen a single time. The chain couples TRBV20-1 to TRBJ2-7; 8 nucleotides agree with TRBD2. J gave up 3 bases and V 3 bases, and 13 bases lay outside the gene matches. CDR3 length: 16 amino acids. Germline CDR1 and CDR2: DFQATT and SNEGSKA (reference sequence). CDR3 sequence (DNA): TGCAGTGCTAGTTTTTTTGGTAGCGGGGCCCTCTACGAGCAGTACTTC. Translated, it gives CSASFFGSGALYEQYF.

The chain combines TRBV12-3 or TRBV12-4 with TRBJ1-2; TRBD1 might be the D (5 bases). This CDR3 is built from 12 residues. The ends were cut back, 3 bases at V and 8 bases at J, with 10 bases in the middle. The CDR3 loop reads CASSFAGRGYTF. Written as DNA, the CDR3 is TGTGCCAGCAGTTTTGCAGGGAGAGGCTACACCTTC.

This clonotype has just a few counts. The rearrangement links TRBV7-2 to TRBJ2-6; D gene ambiguous. V was pared by 2 bases and J by 0 bases, with 5 bases between. The CDR3 has 15 residues. Germline lookup yields CDR1 SGHTA and CDR2 FQGNSA. CDR3 loop: CASSLTYSGANVLTF. The CDR3 nucleotides read TGTGCCAGCAGCTTAACCTACTCTGGGGCCAACGTCCTGACTTTC.

This clonotype has a handful of counts. The V gene is TRBV4-1, the J gene TRBJ2-2; 11 positions match TRBD2. The CDR3 is 18 residues long. The germline gives CDR1 MGHRA, CDR2 YSYEKL. The V segment lost 0 bases and the J segment 8 bases; nucleotides outside the gene matches: 11. The CDR3 coding sequence is TGCGCCAGCAGCCAAGATCTACTAGCGGGGGCCCCGGGAGGGGAGCTGTTTTTT. Amino acids: CASSQDLLAGAPGGELFF.